In this sample, the clone carrying this T cell receptor (beta chain) turned up a few times. Its antigen is not identified. Trimming took 3 bases from V and 3 from J, leaving 21 bases between them. CDR3 size: 18 residues. The V gene's germline CDR1 is LGHNA and CDR2 YSLEER. Each CDR3 protein is one row after TCRdb ran MiXCR on the reads. The data contain approximately 74,000 distinct CDR3 sequences, around 40% of them singletons. This sample was taken from a study of T cell repertoires in cytomegalovirus infection. Study summary: In public TCR beta signatures, there were indications of both CMV infection and matching HLA type.

Notes on the study in general: Cumulative frequency of public TCR beta families picked out carriers of CMV plus the relevant HLA. Clonotypes of TCR beta that were HLA-C-restricted and CMV-specific dominated the ex vivo response.

Material: CD8+ T cells from cultured PBMCs, obtained from culture after CMV antigen stimulation. This receptor was taken from a human donor in good health (CMV status not recorded). Some clones in this sample may be carry-over from other donors' samples. This chain joins TRBV4-3 and TRBJ1-5; tentatively, D is TRBD1 (6 bases). CDR3 sequence reads: CASSQEGGGSYPNQPQHF. Written as DNA, the CDR3 is TGCGCCAGCAGCCAGGAAGGGGGGGGATCGTATCCCAATCAGCCCCAGCATTTT.